This T cell receptor (beta chain) was obtained from a study of PD-1 blockade in classical Hodgkin lymphoma. Study-wide results and caveats: Baseline TCR diversity was reportedly lower in newly diagnosed patients than healthy donors. Causes of the repertoire differences remain undefined, possibly disease activity or prior therapy. Initiation of nivolumab under 1 year after ASCT led to exclusion of patients. With CD4+ cells, TCR diversity rose significantly by C4D1, but not with CD8+ cells.

Time point defined: cycle 4 day 1 (C4D1), after less than 7 weeks of nivolumab. Following autologous stem cell transplantation, relapse occurred in every patient, and exposure to brentuximab vedotin varied. Points on this clone: What it binds is unknown.

Some clones are missing from TCRdb's copy, which holds only in-frame ones; the method was immunoSEQ multiplex PCR. Found here are roughly 100,000 clones, about 77% of them singletons; the top ten hold 9.4%. Germline V gene lookup returns CDR1 SGDLS and CDR2 YYNGEE. The V end was cut by 3 bases, the J end by 0 bases, with 7 bases between. The CDR3 loop spans 14 amino acids. The chain has TRBV9 and TRBJ1-3, with a weak D call TRBD1 (6 bases). The source is a human donor with classical Hodgkin lymphoma. This material consisted of peripheral blood mononuclear cells (PBMCs), taken before the fourth cycle of nivolumab. CDR3 DNA: TGTGCCAGCAGCGGCAGGGGCTCTGGAAACACCATATATTTT. Translated: CASSGRGSGNTIYF.